The subject of this entry is one TCR beta chain. Its specificity is not known. These data originate in a study of neurological immune-mediated disorders. Specified time point: technical triplicate 2. From 2 million PBMCs stored at -80 C, the unsorted libraries were generated. Study-wide results and limits: Because no CDR3 amino acid sequences were shared across subjects by expanded clones, private repertoires were suggested in all groups. HTLV-1-associated myelopathy had the most TCR clonal expansion, while multiple sclerosis had the least, a level that fell below healthy controls.

The CDR3 length is 17 residues. The germline V gene encodes CDR1 SGHVS and CDR2 FNYEAQ. V gave up 0 bases and J gave up 4 bases, with 15 bases separating them. The cDNA came from 5'RACE with 10-nucleotide random UMIs. TCRdb itself ran the 5' RACE reads through MiXCR, one entry per CDR3 protein. The sample holds about 59,000 distinct CDR3 sequences, approximately 25% seen once. The sequenced material came from PBMCs. This sequence originates from a man in his sixties with HTLV-1-associated myelopathy (HAM/TSP). The V and J genes are TRBV7-6 and TRBJ2-2, with a weak D call TRBD1 (6 bases). The CDR3 loop is CASSLAMGAPPTGELFF. In DNA, the CDR3 is TGTGCCAGCAGCTTAGCGATGGGGGCGCCTCCCACCGGGGAGCTGTTTTTT.